This is a list of T cell receptor beta chains from one sample in a study of control samples from healthy donors and cancer patients. Measured with immunoSEQ multiplex PCR; TCRdb has only the in-frame clones, and not every one. This table has 170,000 or so clones, 80% to 95% appearing once. The sequenced sample consisted of blood. Receptors were obtained from a woman in her thirties or forties in good health. CDR3s include the opening cysteine and the closing phenylalanine or tryptophan. The D gene is left open where the match is weak. Rows give clone size only sometimes, using once, few, many, or a class for an expanded clone.

>.|.|TRBV6-5|TRBJ2-1
CASSYDSYNEQFF
TGTGCCAGCAGTTACGACAGTTACAATGAGCAGTTCTTC
>.|.|TRBV11-2|TRBJ2-5
CASSRKVQETQYF
TGTGCCAGCAGCCGGAAGGTGCAAGAGACCCAGTACTTC
>.|.|TRBV18|TRBJ1-1
CASSPPAPMNTEAFF
TGTGCCAGCTCACCCCCAGCACCCATGAACACTGAAGCTTTCTTT
>.|.|TRBV6-5|TRBJ1-1
CASCLWGDTEAFF
TGTGCCAGCTGTTTATGGGGCGACACTGAAGCTTTCTTT
>.|.|TRBV4-1|TRBJ1-6
CASSQVLVGSPLHF
TGCGCCAGCAGCCAAGTTCTTGTAGGTTCACCCCTCCACTTT
>.|.|TRBV19|TRBJ2-5
CASSINPRETQYF
TGTGCCAGTAGTATAAATCCGAGAGAGACCCAGTACTTC
>.|TRBD2|TRBV7-2|TRBJ2-1
CASSSRLAGAKDNEQFF
TGTGCCAGCAGCTCCCGACTAGCGGGGGCTAAGGACAATGAGCAGTTCTTC
>.|.|TRBV29-1|TRBJ2-3
CSVEATADTQYF
TGCAGCGTTGAAGCGACCGCAGATACGCAGTATTTT
>.|.|TRBV5-1|TRBJ2-7
CASSLAPTGFYEQYF
TGCGCCAGCAGCTTGGCCCCCACAGGGTTCTACGAGCAGTACTTC
>.|.|TRBV7-2|TRBJ1-1
CASSPQGWGTEAFF
TGTGCCAGCAGCCCCCAGGGTTGGGGCACTGAAGCTTTCTTT
>.|.|TRBV7-8|TRBJ1-1
CASSWLRVDTEAFF
TGTGCCAGCAGCTGGCTTCGGGTAGACACTGAAGCTTTCTTT
>.|TRBD2|TRBV10-2|TRBJ2-2
CASRDGTSGGNTGELFF
TGCGCCAGCAGAGATGGGACTAGCGGGGGGAACACCGGGGAGCTGTTTTTT
>.|.|TRBV9|TRBJ2-3
CASSVEGLTDTQYF
TGTGCCAGCAGCGTAGAAGGCCTCACAGATACGCAGTATTTT
>.|.|TRBV5-4|TRBJ1-2
CASNLDSQIYGYTF
TGTGCCAGCAACCTAGACAGCCAAATCTATGGCTACACCTTC
>few|TRBD2|TRBV19|TRBJ2-1
CASRRLAGDNEQFF
TGTGCCAGTAGAAGGTTGGCGGGGGACAATGAGCAGTTCTTC
>.|.|TRBV6-1|TRBJ1-1
CASSEVAVNTEAFF
TGTGCCAGCAGTGAAGTGGCGGTGAACACTGAAGCTTTCTTT
>once|TRBD1|TRBV4-2|TRBJ2-3
CASSQDPGQGQLTQYF
TGTGCCAGCAGCCAAGATCCGGGACAGGGGCAATTAACGCAGTATTTT
>.|.|TRBV27|TRBJ1-1
CASSSGGGSNTEAFF
TGTGCCAGCAGTTCCGGCGGGGGGTCGAACACTGAAGCTTTCTTT
>.|TRBD1|TRBV19|TRBJ2-7
CASSGTGYSYEQYF
TGTGCCAGTAGTGGGACAGGGTATTCCTACGAGCAGTACTTC
>.|.|TRBV9|TRBJ2-7
CASSATTASYEQYF
TGTGCCAGCAGCGCTACTACCGCTTCCTACGAGCAGTACTTC
>.|.|TRBV6-6|TRBJ1-1
CASLGRRGENTEAFF
TGTGCCAGCCTGGGCAGGAGAGGGGAGAACACTGAAGCTTTCTTT
>.|.|TRBV10-3|TRBJ2-3
CAITQDNTDTQYF
TGTGCCATCACCCAAGACAACACAGATACGCAGTATTTT
>.|.|TRBV7-9|TRBJ1-2
CASSRDTYGYTF
TGTGCCAGCAGCCGAGACACCTATGGCTACACCTTC
>.|TRBD1|TRBV6-6|TRBJ1-2
CASSYSGQGNYGYTF
TGTGCCAGCAGTTACTCGGGACAGGGGAACTATGGCTACACCTTC
>.|.|TRBV5-6|TRBJ1-1
CASRGWSWDTEAFF
TGTGCCAGCAGGGGGTGGTCCTGGGACACTGAAGCTTTCTTT
>.|TRBD1|TRBV29-1|TRBJ2-7
CSAQGQGRGEQYF
TGCAGCGCCCAGGGACAGGGCCGAGGTGAGCAGTACTTC
>.|.|TRBV27|TRBJ1-1
CASRRGLDTEAFF
TGTGCCAGCAGACGAGGGTTGGACACTGAAGCTTTCTTT
>.|TRBD2|TRBV28|TRBJ2-7
CASSHAGTSGYEQYF
TGTGCCAGCAGTCACGCCGGGACTAGCGGCTACGAGCAGTACTTC
>.|.|TRBV27|TRBJ2-7
CASGQNDYEQYF
TGTGCCAGCGGACAGAATGACTACGAGCAGTACTTC
>once|TRBD1|TRBV29-1|TRBJ2-5
CSGQSGTGVKTQYF
TGCAGCGGCCAGTCTGGGACAGGGGTAAAGACCCAGTACTTC
>.|.|TRBV23-1|TRBJ1-1
CASSQNCNLVGTEAFF
TGCGCCAGCAGTCAAAATTGTAACCTAGTCGGCACTGAAGCTTTCTTT
>.|.|TRBV2|TRBJ1-4
CASSEVLPPDEVFEKLFF
TGTGCCAGCAGTGAGGTTTTGCCGCCAGACGAGGTGTTTGAAAAACTGTTTTTT
>once|TRBD2|TRBV4-1|TRBJ2-4
CASSQPTKREKNIQYF
TGCGCCAGCAGCCAACCTACTAAGCGGGAAAAAAACATTCAGTACTTC
>.|.|TRBV10-1|TRBJ2-7
CASSEGTGRGEQYF
TGCGCCAGCAGTGAGGGGACCGGGCGGGGCGAGCAGTACTTC
>.|TRBD1|TRBV10-3|TRBJ1-2
CAISDPGQGYGYTF
TGTGCCATCAGCGATCCGGGACAGGGGTATGGCTACACCTTC
>.|.|TRBV7-3|TRBJ2-3
CASSGGITDTQYF
TGTGCCAGCAGCGGGGGAATCACAGATACGCAGTATTTT
>.|TRBD2|TRBV7-9|TRBJ2-2
CASKGTSDTGELFF
TGTGCCAGCAAAGGGACTAGTGACACCGGGGAGCTGTTTTTT
>once|TRBD1|TRBV18|TRBJ1-1
CASSPRTGGDTEAFF
TGTGCCAGCTCACCACGTACAGGGGGGGACACTGAAGCTTTCTTT
>.|.|TRBV28|TRBJ2-7
CASSWFAGNSYEQYF
TGTGCCAGCAGTTGGTTCGCAGGGAACTCCTACGAGCAGTACTTC
>once|.|TRBV5-1|TRBJ1-2
CASSLGTAIYGYTF
TGCGCCAGCAGCTTGGGTACAGCGATCTATGGCTACACCTTC
>.|TRBD1|TRBV4-1|TRBJ1-2
CASSPQTGQNYGYTF
TGCGCCAGCAGCCCGCAAACGGGACAGAACTATGGCTACACCTTC
>.|TRBD2|TRBV15|TRBJ2-7
CATSSGGETYEQYF
TGTGCCACCAGCAGCGGGGGGGAGACCTACGAGCAGTACTTC
>.|.|TRBV20-1|TRBJ1-6
CSASQGVGSPLHF
TGCAGTGCTAGTCAAGGGGTAGGGTCACCCCTCCACTTT
>.|TRBD1|TRBV29-1|TRBJ1-1
CSVEGGTVNTEAFF
TGCAGCGTTGAAGGGGGGACAGTGAACACTGAAGCTTTCTTT
>.|TRBD1|TRBV5-1|TRBJ1-2
CASSLGGQGAQGYTF
TGCGCCAGCAGCTTGGGTGGCCAGGGGGCGCAGGGCTACACCTTC
>once|.|TRBV2|TRBJ1-4
CASSEVGDEDEKLFF
TGTGCCAGCAGTGAAGTCGGGGACGAAGATGAAAAACTGTTTTTT
>.|.|TRBV7-9|TRBJ1-3
CASSSLSRDTIYF
TGTGCCAGCAGCTCCTTATCTCGAGACACCATATATTTT
>.|.|TRBV6-5|TRBJ1-6
CASSSHLGVYNSPLHF
TGTGCCAGCAGTTCCCACCTAGGAGTCTATAATTCACCCCTCCACTTT
>.|TRBD1|TRBV3-1/TRBV3-2|TRBJ1-2
CASSLLRRPGQGSGYTF
TGTGCCAGCAGCCTACTCAGACGTCCGGGACAGGGGTCTGGCTACACCTTC
>.|TRBD2|TRBV6-7|TRBJ2-3
CASSDIAGGRTDTQYF
TGTGCCAGCTCCGACATTGCGGGGGGCCGCACAGATACGCAGTATTTT